These 23 T cell receptor beta chains came from one sample sequenced in a study of T cell responses to AZD1222 COVID-19 vaccine. Only in-frame clones appear in the TCRdb table, and some are missing; sequencing was by immunoSEQ multiplex PCR. The table has about 150,000 clones, 90% to 95% seen once; the top ten hold around 1.4%. The sequencing here drew on peripheral blood, taken on day 0 of AZD1222 vaccination. These receptors were taken from an adult in good health.

The chain employs TRBV6-6 and TRBJ1-3; 8 nucleotides agree with TRBD1. Trimming cost V 7 bases and J 4 bases; bases outside gene matches: 6. CDR3 size: 14 residues. CDR1 and CDR2 (germline): MNHNY, SVGAGI (reference sequence). CDR3 residues: CASTLDREGNTIYF. The DNA for the CDR3 is TGTGCCAGCACCCTGGACAGGGAGGGAAACACCATATATTTT.

J is TRBJ1-1 and V is TRBV5-4; D is possibly TRBD1 (6 bases). This CDR3 has 15 residues. Trimming left V 4 bases short and J 0 bases short, with 13 bases between. The germline V gene has CDR1 SGHNT and CDR2 YYREEE (reference sequence). Here the CDR3 reads CASSPDGQMNTEAFF. The CDR3 bases are TGTGCCAGCAGCCCAGATGGACAGATGAACACTGAAGCTTTCTTT.

Only one count was recorded for this clone. V and J are TRBV12-3 or TRBV12-4 and TRBJ1-1; D gene ambiguous. Trimming took 3 bases from V and 0 from J, leaving 5 bases between them. The CDR3 is made up of 13 amino acids. The CDR3 is CASSFGLNTEAFF. Written as DNA, the CDR3 is TGTGCCAGCAGTTTCGGGTTGAACACTGAAGCTTTCTTT.

J is TRBJ2-1 and V is TRBV6-2 or TRBV6-3; 8 bases align to TRBD1. From germline, CDR1 is MNHEY and CDR2 SVGEGT. V trimming: 2 bases; J trimming: 5 bases; junction bases outside the gene matches: 5. The CDR3 loop spans 15 amino acids. The CDR3 DNA reads TGTGCCAGCAGTTACACCCGGACAGGGCACAATGAGCAGTTCTTC. Its translation: CASSYTRTGHNEQFF.

The chain employs TRBV9 and TRBJ1-1; D gene uncertain. Trimming took off 1 base at V and 1 base at J, with 14 bases between the two ends. Germline V gene sequence: CDR1 SGDLS, CDR2 YYNGEE. The length of the CDR3 is 16 residues. The CDR3 DNA is TGTGCCAGCAGCGTACGGGCAGCCCTGGGGAACACTGAAGCTTTCTTT. Encoded protein: CASSVRAALGNTEAFF.

This sequence joins TRBV6-5 and TRBJ1-6; TRBD1 agrees at 10 bases. Unmatched junction bases numbered 6, after V lost 6 bases and J lost 7 bases. This CDR3 contains 15 residues. Germline V gene sequence: CDR1 MNHEY, CDR2 SVGAGI. The CDR3 loop reads CASRILGQGNSPLHF. The CDR3 bases are TGTGCCAGCAGGATCCTGGGACAGGGGAATTCACCCCTCCACTTT.

The genes are TRBV6-5 and TRBJ1-5; no clear D gene. The CDR3 has 11 residues. V was shortened by 6 bases and J by 5 bases, with 5 bases between the two germline ends. Germline values: CDR1 MNHEY, CDR2 SVGAGI. CDR3 sequence (DNA): TGTGCCAGCAGCCCCCATCAGCCCCAGCATTTT. This encodes CASSPHQPQHF.

The rearrangement links TRBV27 to TRBJ1-1; 8 bases line up with TRBD1. V shed 7 bases and J 0 bases; nucleotides not matched to a gene: 7. Germline assignment: CDR1 MNHEY and CDR2 SMNVEV (reference sequence). The CDR3 covers 15 residues. The CDR3 protein is CASIRLDRVNTEAFF. The CDR3 DNA reads as TGTGCCAGCATTCGACTGGACAGGGTGAACACTGAAGCTTTCTTT.

The J gene is TRBJ1-2, the V gene TRBV7-9; D ambiguous. This CDR3 region has 13 residues. The germline V gene has CDR1 SEHNR and CDR2 FQNEAQ (reference sequence). The V end lost 3 bases, the J end lost 1 base, and 6 bases lay between the germline ends. The CDR3 sequence is CASSLDVNYGYTF. Here the CDR3 DNA reads TGTGCCAGCAGCTTGGACGTTAACTATGGCTACACCTTC.

The chain recombines TRBV7-9 with TRBJ2-7; 13 bases fit TRBD2. V shed 4 bases and J 3 bases; nucleotides not matched to a gene: 3. The V gene's germline CDR1 is SEHNR and CDR2 FQNEAQ (reference sequence). The CDR3 has 15 residues. CDR3 loop: CASSSGTSGVYEQYF. The CDR3 DNA follows: TGTGCCAGCAGCTCCGGGACTAGCGGGGTCTACGAGCAGTACTTC.

This clone was observed a handful of times. V usage is TRBV5-4 and J usage is TRBJ1-3; D is possibly TRBD1 (5 bases). The V gene's germline CDR1 is SGHNT and CDR2 YYREEE (reference sequence). Trimming removed 5 bases at V and 2 bases at J, with 14 bases between. This CDR3 comprises 15 residues. CDR3 sequence: CASRYDSSPGNTIYF. The CDR3 nucleotides read TGTGCCAGCAGATACGACAGTTCCCCTGGAAACACCATATATTTT.

This rearrangement joins TRBV9 to TRBJ2-7, with 7 bases aligning to TRBD2. The CDR3 is 15 residues long. Germline assignment: CDR1 SGDLS and CDR2 YYNGEE. The ends lost 0 bases at V and 4 bases at J; junction bases unmatched: 7. CDR3 bases: TGTGCCAGCAGCGTAGAAGCGGGATGGCGTTACGAGCAGTACTTC. Translated, it gives CASSVEAGWRYEQYF.

J is TRBJ2-2 and V is TRBV19; 7 bases align to TRBD1. Per the germline V gene, CDR1 is LNHDA and CDR2 is SQIVND (reference sequence). With 3 bases clipped from V and 6 bases from J, the junction kept 13 bases outside the gene matches. This CDR3 has 17 amino acids. As DNA, the CDR3 is TGTGCCAGTAGTATGATCGCGGACAGGAGGCGAGCCGGGGAGCTGTTTTTT. Its protein is CASSMIADRRRAGELFF.

The V and J genes are TRBV6-2 or TRBV6-3 and TRBJ2-2; TRBD2 matches 9 bases. The CDR3 totals 15 residues. Germline assignment: CDR1 MNHEY and CDR2 SVGEGT. V dropped 6 bases and J dropped 4; count of bases not matched to a gene: 6. The CDR3 coding sequence is TGTGCCAGCAGCTCGACTAGCGGATTCACCGGGGAGCTGTTTTTT. Its translation is CASSSTSGFTGELFF.

The V call is TRBV7-2, the J call TRBJ1-1, with D unresolved. Germline lookup yields CDR1 SGHTA and CDR2 FQGNSA. The CDR3 has 13 residues. V was pared by 5 bases and J by 4 bases, with 11 bases between. This chain's CDR3 is CASSEFRGTEAFF. In DNA form, the CDR3 reads TGTGCCAGCAGCGAGTTCCGAGGCACTGAAGCTTTCTTT.

V gene TRBV6-5 combines with J gene TRBJ1-2, with D hard to call. CDR3 size: 14 residues. The germline V gene has CDR1 MNHEY and CDR2 SVGAGI. V lost 5 bases, J lost 8 bases, and 18 bases lay in between. The CDR3 sequence is CASSPRPQTNGYTF. CDR3 DNA sequence: TGTGCCAGCAGTCCGCGACCCCAGACTAACGGCTACACCTTC.

J is TRBJ1-2 and V is TRBV7-2; 7 bases fit TRBD1. V trimming: 5 bases; J trimming: 2 bases; junction bases outside the gene matches: 5. This CDR3 is built from 14 residues. Germline V gives CDR1 SGHTA, CDR2 FQGNSA. The CDR3 protein is CASSAQTGNYGYTF. The CDR3 DNA reads as TGTGCCAGCAGCGCCCAGACAGGGAACTATGGCTACACCTTC. Variable domain in full (rest from reference TRBV7-2 and TRBJ1-2): GAGVSQSPSNKVTEKGKDVELRCDPISGHTALYWYRQSLGQGLEFLIYFQGNSAPDKSGLPSDRFSAERTGGSVSTLTIQRTQQEDSAVYLCASSAQTGNYGYTFGSGTRLTVV.

The chain employs TRBV13 and TRBJ2-5; 12 bases match TRBD2. Germline V gene data show CDR1 as PRHDT and CDR2 as FYEKMQ (reference sequence). CDR3 size: 15 residues. The J segment lost 4 bases and the V segment lost 4 bases, leaving 4 bases of the junction unmatched. Written as DNA, the CDR3 is TGTGCCAGCAGCTCCCGGACTAGCGGGATAGAGACCCAGTACTTC. Its protein is CASSSRTSGIETQYF.

The V call is TRBV13, the J call TRBJ1-3; maybe TRBD1 (6 bases). This CDR3 spans 15 amino acids. Trimming left V 0 bases short and J 2 bases short, with 8 bases between. Germline V lookup: CDR1 PRHDT, CDR2 FYEKMQ (reference sequence). CDR3 in DNA: TGTGCCAGCAGCTTAGGTTCAGGGGCTGGAAACACCATATATTTT. As protein: CASSLGSGAGNTIYF. The full variable domain, in which reference TRBV13 and TRBJ1-3 provide the parts outside the CDR3, is AAGVIQSPRHLIKEKRETATLKCYPIPRHDTVYWYQQGPGQDPQFLISFYEKMQSDKGSIPDRFSAQQFSDYHSELNMSSLELGDSALYFCASSLGSGAGNTIYFGEGSWLTVV.

The rearrangement links TRBV30 to TRBJ1-1, with 7 nucleotides matching TRBD1. Germline values: CDR1 GTSNPN, CDR2 SVGIG (reference sequence). Trimming took 3 bases from V and 2 from J; bases not matched to a gene: 3. The CDR3 totals 13 residues. CDR3 nucleotide sequence: TGTGCCTGGAGGGGACAGCTTAACACTGAAGCTTTCTTT. Encoded protein: CAWRGQLNTEAFF.

The chain carries TRBV7-9 and TRBJ2-3; possible D gene TRBD2, 6 bases. Per the germline V gene, CDR1 is SEHNR and CDR2 is FQNEAQ (reference sequence). This CDR3 has 18 amino acids. V gave up 3 bases and J gave up 1 base, with 20 bases separating them. The CDR3 sequence: CASSFPAHRLGGTDTQYF. CDR3 nucleotide sequence: TGTGCCAGCAGCTTCCCGGCGCACCGACTAGGGGGCACAGATACGCAGTATTTT.

The table lists this clone with a count of one. V usage is TRBV3-1 (or the pseudogene TRBV3-2) and J usage is TRBJ2-2; tentative D call: TRBD2 (5 bases). V lost 4 bases and J 6 bases, leaving 18 bases between the germline ends. Germline V CDR1 and CDR2: LGHDT, YNNKEL (reference sequence). This CDR3 has 16 amino acids. The CDR3 DNA reads as TGTGCCAGCAGCCCTCAGTGGGGAGTGAAGTCCGGGGAGCTGTTTTTT. This translates into CASSPQWGVKSGELFF.

The rearrangement uses TRBV27 and TRBJ2-7; tentatively, D is TRBD2 (5 bases). Germline assignment: CDR1 MNHEY and CDR2 SMNVEV (reference sequence). Trimming cost V 4 bases and J 6 bases, with 16 bases left between them. This CDR3 has 14 residues. The CDR3 protein is CASSSDLLVSEQYF. The DNA for the CDR3 is TGTGCCAGCAGTTCGGACCTACTAGTATCCGAGCAGTACTTC.